The 25 T cell receptor beta chains listed next were all sequenced from one sample in a study of cytomegalovirus exposure and HLA in healthy donors. PCR amplification relied on 60 Vbeta primers (plus 13 Jbeta primers). The table came from immunoSEQ multiplex PCR; TCRdb's copy has only in-frame clones and leaves some out. The sample records around 190,000 clones, about 80% being singletons. Sequenced input: PBMCs. These receptors were taken from a woman between 25 and 40 years old in good health and CMV-seronegative.

This clone was seen more than once but under ten times. J is TRBJ1-1 and V is TRBV5-1; D ambiguous. CDR1 is SGHRS and CDR2 is YFSETQ in the germline V gene. Trimming removed 2 bases at V and 1 base at J, with 9 bases between. CDR3 length: 14 amino acids. CDR3 region: CASSFLARNTEAFF. DNA for the CDR3: TGCGCCAGCAGCTTTTTAGCCAGGAACACTGAAGCTTTCTTT.

The chain is built from TRBV7-2 and TRBJ2-2; D unresolved. CDR1 and CDR2 (germline): SGHTA, FQGNSA. The CDR3 contains 13 residues. V lost 1 base, J lost 6 bases, and 6 bases lay in between. CDR3 residues: CASSLVSAGELFF. CDR3 nucleotide sequence: TGTGCCAGCAGCTTAGTTAGTGCCGGGGAGCTGTTTTTT. The variable domain in full, with the rest retrieved from reference TRBV7-2 and TRBJ2-2, is GAGVSQSPSNKVTEKGKDVELRCDPISGHTALYWYRQSLGQGLEFLIYFQGNSAPDKSGLPSDRFSAERTGGSVSTLTIQRTQQEDSAVYLCASSLVSAGELFFGEGSRLTVL.

The V and J genes are TRBV11-2 and TRBJ2-5, with TRBD1 matching 9 bases. Germline V CDR1 and CDR2: SGHAT, FQNNGV. Trimming cost V 3 bases and J 3 bases; bases outside gene matches: 5. This CDR3 is 15 amino acids long. The CDR3 DNA is TGTGCCAGCAGCTTCAACACAGGGGGCGAAGAGACCCAGTACTTC. This encodes CASSFNTGGEETQYF.

The sample holds one count of this clone. This chain joins TRBV2 and TRBJ1-4, with a weak D call TRBD1 (5 bases). This CDR3 spans 14 amino acids. Germline V gene sequence: CDR1 SNHLY, CDR2 FYNNEI. With 4 bases removed from V and 3 bases from J, the gap between germline ends came to 9 bases. The CDR3 here is CASSVQGANEKLFF. CDR3 nucleotides: TGTGCCAGCAGTGTGCAGGGTGCTAATGAAAAACTGTTTTTT.

The chain recombines TRBV10-1 with TRBJ1-2; D unresolved. V lost 6 bases to trimming and J lost 4 bases, with 15 bases between them. This CDR3 has 14 amino acids. Germline CDR1 is WNHNN and CDR2 is SYGVQD (reference sequence). CDR3 residues: CASREQILFYGYTF. The DNA for the CDR3 is TGCGCCAGCAGGGAACAGATCCTCTTCTATGGCTACACCTTC.

The table lists this clone with a few counts. This rearrangement joins TRBV4-1 to TRBJ2-1, with 7 bases aligning to TRBD1. V was clipped by 5 bases and J by 3 bases; unmatched bases: 4. Germline V CDR1 and CDR2: MGHRA, YSYEKL. The CDR3 consists of 14 residues. The CDR3 DNA follows: TGCGCCAGCAGCAGACAGGGAAGCTACAATGAGCAGTTCTTC. Protein product: CASSRQGSYNEQFF.

The rearrangement uses TRBV6-1 and TRBJ1-1; D uncertain. Trimming removed 5 bases from V and 4 bases from J, with 17 bases in between. The length of the CDR3 is 15 residues. Germline CDR1 MNHNS, CDR2 SASEGT. CDR3 protein: CASSLRPRGGTEAFF. The CDR3 region has the DNA TGTGCCAGCAGTCTTCGACCCCGGGGTGGCACTGAAGCTTTCTTT.

The chain employs TRBV27 and TRBJ2-1; 10 bases are shared with TRBD1. The CDR3 loop spans 17 amino acids. Germline V CDR1 and CDR2: MNHEY, SMNVEV (reference sequence). The trim removed 2 bases at V and 3 bases at J, leaving 7 bases unmatched. CDR3 protein: CASSLPGTGAYYNEQFF. The CDR3 bases are TGTGCCAGCAGTTTACCCGGGACAGGGGCGTACTACAATGAGCAGTTCTTC.

This clone was recorded only once. The chain couples TRBV28 to TRBJ2-3; D ambiguous. CDR1 MDHEN and CDR2 SYDVKM come from the germline V gene. Deletions cut 5 bases from V and 4 bases from J, with 19 bases between. CDR3 length equals 16 residues. CDR3 loop: CASSSAIYTLSDTQYF. In DNA, the CDR3 is TGTGCCAGCAGTAGCGCCATTTACACACTTTCAGATACGCAGTATTTT.

The chain couples TRBV6-6 to TRBJ1-2; TRBD1 agrees at 9 bases. CDR1 is MNHNY and CDR2 is SVGAGI in the germline V gene (reference sequence). The J segment lost 2 bases and the V segment lost 6 bases, leaving 7 bases of the junction unmatched. This CDR3 region has 15 residues. The CDR3 reads CASSMDRGRNYGYTF. In DNA form, the CDR3 reads TGTGCCAGCAGCATGGACAGGGGACGCAACTATGGCTACACCTTC.

This clone was detected a few times. The chain joins TRBV2 to TRBJ1-3; the D gene is possibly TRBD1 (6 bases). This CDR3 spans 15 amino acids. V lost 7 bases, J lost 0 bases, and 13 bases lay in between. Germline V gene sequence: CDR1 SNHLY, CDR2 FYNNEI. CDR3 nucleotide sequence: TGTGCCAGCACTTTTACAGGGAGCTCTGGAAACACCATATATTTT. This sequence encodes CASTFTGSSGNTIYF.

The chain carries TRBV29-1 and TRBJ2-4; TRBD2 is a possible D gene (6 bases). The V end lost 5 bases, the J end lost 0 bases, and 11 bases lay between the germline ends. CDR3 length equals 14 residues. Germline CDR1 is SQVTM and CDR2 is ANQGSEA. As DNA, the CDR3 is TGCAGCGTTCGGGGGATTTTAGCCAAAAACATTCAGTACTTC. Protein sequence: CSVRGILAKNIQYF.

The V gene is TRBV27, the J gene TRBJ2-1; 7 bases align to TRBD1. V shed 3 bases, J shed 5 bases, and the junction held 7 bases outside the gene matches. Germline CDR1 MNHEY, CDR2 SMNVEV (reference sequence). This CDR3 is built from 15 residues. The CDR3 nucleotides are TGTGCCAGCAGTTTGAAAGGGGGCAGCCACAATGAGCAGTTCTTC. Its translation: CASSLKGGSHNEQFF.

The chain recombines TRBV6-1 with TRBJ1-2, with D uncertain. This CDR3 comprises 12 residues. The germline gives CDR1 MNHNS, CDR2 SASEGT. V lost 4 bases, J lost 4 bases, and 7 bases lay in between. DNA for the CDR3: TGTGCCAGCAGTGTTCAAATCTATGGCTACACCTTC. Translating it yields CASSVQIYGYTF.

This clone occurred a few times. This chain connects TRBV7-2 to TRBJ2-1; 10 bases line up with TRBD2. This CDR3 comprises 15 residues. Germline-derived CDR1 and CDR2 are SGHTA and FQGNSA. The V and J ends lost 3 bases and 7 bases, in that order; junction bases with no gene match: 6. The CDR3 nucleotides are TGTGCCAGCAGCTTTCTAGCGGGAGCGTGGAATGAGCAGTTCTTC. It translates to CASSFLAGAWNEQFF.

The CDR3 protein is CASSLGGGDIYEQYF. The DNA for the CDR3 is TGTGCCAGCAGTTTAGGGGGAGGGGACATCTACGAGCAGTACTTC. The rearrangement uses TRBV6-5 and TRBJ2-7; a weak D match, TRBD2 (7 bases). The CDR3 loop spans 15 amino acids. Trimming pared 4 bases from V and 3 bases from J, leaving 16 bases between. Germline CDR1 is MNHEY and CDR2 is SVGAGI.

The chain uses TRBV15 and TRBJ2-7, with TRBD2 matching 8 bases. The V gene's germline CDR1 is LNHNV and CDR2 YYDKDF (reference sequence). V dropped 1 base and J dropped 3; count of bases not matched to a gene: 5. This CDR3 comprises 15 residues. The DNA for the CDR3 is TGTGCCACCAGCAGAGGAGCGGGAGTTCTCTACGAGCAGTACTTC. Its protein is CATSRGAGVLYEQYF.

The rearrangement uses TRBV15 and TRBJ1-1, with D possibly being TRBD1 (6 bases). Trimming shortened V by 3 bases and J by 9 bases, and 20 bases separated the two germline ends. From germline, CDR1 is LNHNV and CDR2 YYDKDF (reference sequence). CDR3 length: 15 residues. As DNA, the CDR3 is TGTGCCACCAGCAGCCGGGGGGCCCGGTCTCTTCAAGCTTTCTTT. It yields the protein CATSSRGARSLQAFF.

The chain uses TRBV9 and TRBJ2-5; 13 bases are a match to TRBD2. CDR1 SGDLS and CDR2 YYNGEE come from the germline V gene. V shed 5 bases, J shed 1 base, and the junction held 5 bases outside the gene matches. This CDR3 region has 16 residues. CDR3 in amino acids: CASSQGLAGAQETQYF. The CDR3 nucleotides are TGTGCCAGCAGTCAAGGACTAGCGGGGGCCCAAGAGACCCAGTACTTC. The whole variable domain, remainder taken from reference TRBV9 and TRBJ2-5, is DSGVTQTPKHLITATGQRVTLRCSPRSGDLSVYWYQQSLDQGLQFLIQYYNGEERAKGNILERFSAQQFPDLHSELNLSSLELGDSALYFCASSQGLAGAQETQYFGPGTRLLVL.

The chain has TRBV9 and TRBJ2-7; 8 nucleotides line up with TRBD2. The CDR3 consists of 17 residues. The germline CDR1 and CDR2 sequences are SGDLS and YYNGEE. The junction had 8 bases not matched to a gene; V was cut back by 0 bases and J by 0 bases. CDR3 bases: TGTGCCAGCAGCGTAGGCTTTCGGGAGGGCTTCTCCTACGAGCAGTACTTC. It encodes CASSVGFREGFSYEQYF.

The chain joins TRBV13 to TRBJ2-5; 7 bases fit TRBD2. The trim removed 4 bases at V and 0 bases at J, leaving 8 bases unmatched. The CDR3 sequence is 16 residues long. Germline V gene data show CDR1 as PRHDT and CDR2 as FYEKMQ (reference sequence). The CDR3 coding sequence is TGTGCCAGCAGCTCCCGGGTAGCGGGCTACCAAGAGACCCAGTACTTC. The encoded protein is CASSSRVAGYQETQYF.

This clone showed up just a few times. This chain uses TRBV19 with TRBJ2-1; TRBD1 matches 8 bases. V gave up 6 bases and J gave up 1 base; unmatched junction bases: 8. The CDR3 is made up of 16 amino acids. From germline, CDR1 is LNHDA and CDR2 SQIVND (reference sequence). As DNA, the CDR3 is TGTGCCAGTAGGTTAGGACAGGGTAGATCCTACAATGAGCAGTTCTTC. This translates into CASRLGQGRSYNEQFF.

The CDR3 here is CASTRRGRGTDTQYF. In DNA, the CDR3 is TGTGCCAGCACCCGTCGAGGCAGGGGCACAGATACGCAGTATTTT. The genes are TRBV5-6 and TRBJ2-3; a weak D match, TRBD1 (5 bases). Germline V gives CDR1 SGHDT, CDR2 YYEEEE. Trimming removed 6 bases at V and 1 base at J, with 15 bases between. The CDR3 contains 15 residues. Based on the CDR3 plus reference TRBV5-6 and TRBJ2-3, the full variable domain is DAGVTQSPTHLIKTRGQQVTLRCSPKSGHDTVSWYQQALGQGPQFIFQYYEEEERQRGNFPDRFSGHQFPNYSSELNVNALLLGDSALYLCASTRRGRGTDTQYFGPGTRLTVL.

This sequence joins TRBV4-1 and TRBJ1-6, with unresolved D. This CDR3 spans 14 amino acids. From germline, CDR1 is MGHRA and CDR2 YSYEKL. The V gene lost 5 bases and the J gene lost 7 bases, with 12 bases spanning the gap. In DNA form, the CDR3 reads TGCGCCAGCAGCTATGGAAAGAGGAATTCACCCCTCCACTTT. Protein: CASSYGKRNSPLHF.

The genes are TRBV6-5 and TRBJ1-2; possibly TRBD1 for D (5 bases). Germline CDR1 is MNHEY and CDR2 is SVGAGI. The CDR3 is 15 residues long. With 3 bases removed from V and 0 bases from J, the gap between germline ends came to 11 bases. The CDR3 DNA follows: TGTGCCAGCAGTTATACCGGGACTGCTAACTATGGCTACACCTTC. Translated: CASSYTGTANYGYTF.